This T cell receptor (beta chain) was recovered during a study of blood T cell repertoires in COVID-19. Looking at the study overall: Collection of acute and convalescent COVID-19 samples took place in the United States, Italy and Spain. PBMCs, B-cell-depleted T cells, or T cells were the source of the cDNA or gDNA that made up the material.

V lost 3 bases and J lost 0; bases outside the gene matches: 7. The germline V gene encodes CDR1 SGHVS and CDR2 FNYEAQ. The CDR3 consists of 17 residues. Assay used: immunoSEQ multiplex PCR; TCRdb lists only in-frame clones, some missing. In the table there are under 200,000 clones, 85% to 90% of which are singletons. This TCR was sampled from a man aged 45-60 years with active or convalescent COVID-19. The source material was peripheral blood. The chain couples TRBV7-6 to TRBJ2-1, with TRBD2 identical over 8 bases. CDR3 sequence (DNA): TGTGCCAGCAGCTTCTCCGCGGGGGGAAGCTCCTACAATGAGCAGTTCTTC. Encoded protein: CASSFSAGGSSYNEQFF.